These 28 T cell receptor beta chains came from one sample sequenced in a study of CD4 T cells in relation to SARS-CoV-2 and coronaviruses. Using immunoSEQ multiplex PCR, the repertoire was profiled, and TCRdb retains in-frame clones only, with some absent. The table shows 30,000 to 45,000 clones, with 85% to 90% occurring only once. Sequencing was carried out using memory CD4+ T cells from PBMCs. The origin of the receptors is an adult with COVID-19.

The chain carries TRBV5-6 and TRBJ2-7; D is unclear. The length of the CDR3 is 15 residues. CDR1 is SGHDT, CDR2 YYEEEE, per germline. V was shortened by 0 bases and J by 0 bases, with 10 bases between the two germline ends. The chain's CDR3 is CASSLEDLPSYEQYF. CDR3 in DNA: TGTGCCAGCAGCTTGGAGGATCTGCCCTCCTACGAGCAGTACTTC. Combining the CDR3 with reference TRBV5-6 and TRBJ2-7 gives the whole variable domain DAGVTQSPTHLIKTRGQQVTLRCSPKSGHDTVSWYQQALGQGPQFIFQYYEEEERQRGNFPDRFSGHQFPNYSSELNVNALLLGDSALYLCASSLEDLPSYEQYFGPGTRLTVT.

This rearrangement joins TRBV24-1 to TRBJ2-5, with D possibly being TRBD1 or TRBD2 (5 bases each). Germline V lookup: CDR1 KGHDR, CDR2 SFDVKD. This CDR3 contains 11 residues. With 10 bases removed from V and 5 bases from J, the gap between germline ends came to 10 bases. DNA for the CDR3: TGTGCCACGTCGAGGGACGAGACCCAGTACTTC. This encodes CATSRDETQYF.

The V and J genes are TRBV21-1 and TRBJ1-5. TRBV21-1 is labeled a pseudogene. CDR3 length equals 18 residues. The CDR3 protein is CASLTESPLGITNQPQHF. The CDR3 nucleotides are TGTGCCAGCCTAACGGAGTCACCCCTCGGTATTACGAATCAGCCCCAGCATTTT.

The chain links TRBV27 to TRBJ2-3; 9 bases agree with TRBD2. The germline gives CDR1 MNHEY, CDR2 SMNVEV (reference sequence). V lost 9 bases and J lost 2; bases outside the gene matches: 12. The CDR3 spans 16 residues. CDR3 sequence: CASTPLLAGYTDTQYF. CDR3 nucleotides: TGTGCCAGTACCCCACTACTAGCGGGTTACACAGATACGCAGTATTTT.

The CDR3 sequence is CASSPQGRGTEAFF. For the CDR3, the DNA is TGTGCCAGCAGCCCACAGGGGCGCGGCACTGAAGCTTTCTTT. The chain uses TRBV25-1 and TRBJ1-1; TRBD1 matches 7 bases. Germline CDR1 is MGHDK and CDR2 is SYGVNS. This CDR3 is 14 amino acids long. V lost 6 bases to trimming and J lost 4 bases; unmatched junction nucleotides: 8.

The chain joins TRBV12-3 or TRBV12-4 to TRBJ1-3; unclear D gene. Trimming took 7 bases from V and 1 from J, leaving 5 bases between them. This CDR3 contains 12 residues. The chain's CDR3 is CASNLSGNTIYF. The CDR3 DNA is TGTGCCAGCAACTTATCTGGAAACACCATATATTTT.

There are a few counts of this clone. The chain links TRBV3-1 (or the pseudogene TRBV3-2) to TRBJ1-4; D is unresolved. Germline CDR1 and CDR2: LGHDT and YNNKEL (reference sequence). The CDR3 consists of 13 residues. V was cut by 5 bases and J by 7 bases, with 11 bases left in between. The CDR3 protein is CASSRELGEKLFF. The CDR3, as DNA: TGTGCCAGCAGCAGGGAGTTGGGTGAAAAACTGTTTTTT.

The CDR3 here is CASSSRGWSQETQYF. CDR3 in DNA: TGTGCCAGCAGTTCCCGGGGGTGGTCGCAAGAGACCCAGTACTTC. V gene TRBV6-5 combines with J gene TRBJ2-5; D is perhaps TRBD2 (6 bases). Germline CDR1 is MNHEY and CDR2 is SVGAGI. The CDR3 loop spans 15 amino acids. The V gene lost 4 bases and the J gene lost 2 bases, with 14 bases spanning the gap.

The chain joins TRBV6-5 to TRBJ1-5; D is possibly TRBD1 (5 bases). V was clipped by 6 bases and J by 6 bases, with 12 bases between them. The CDR3 is made up of 13 amino acids. Germline lookup yields CDR1 MNHEY and CDR2 SVGAGI. In nucleotides, the CDR3 is TGTGCCAGCAGAGGAGGGGATGTTCAGCCCCAGCATTTT. Amino acid sequence: CASRGGDVQPQHF.

This chain connects TRBV18 to TRBJ2-7; TRBD2 aligns across 9 bases. The V gene's germline CDR1 is KGHSH and CDR2 LQKENI. Trimming took 3 bases from V and 0 from J; bases not matched to a gene: 3. This CDR3 has 15 amino acids. DNA of the CDR3: TGTGCCAGCTCACCCGGGCGGGGGGGCTCCTACGAGCAGTACTTC. This translates into CASSPGRGGSYEQYF.

This rearrangement joins TRBV27 to TRBJ1-4; 8 positions match TRBD1. In germline, CDR1 is MNHEY, CDR2 SMNVEV (reference sequence). The J segment lost 10 bases and the V segment lost 3 bases, leaving 13 bases of the junction unmatched. The CDR3 length is 16 residues. The CDR3 reads CASSLHDRGTRGKLFF. Here the CDR3 DNA reads TGTGCCAGCAGTTTGCACGACAGGGGCACGAGGGGAAAACTGTTTTTT.

The V and J genes are TRBV7-2 and TRBJ2-7, with 8 bases that match TRBD2. The CDR3 has 14 residues. With V trimmed by 5 bases and J by 3 bases, 6 bases remained unmatched. CDR1 is SGHTA, CDR2 FQGNSA, per germline. CDR3 in DNA: TGTGCCAGCAGCCGTGGCCGGGGGGGCTACGAGCAGTACTTC. Its translation: CASSRGRGGYEQYF.

This chain joins TRBV7-3 and TRBJ2-2; possibly TRBD1 or TRBD2 for D (5 bases each). Trimming took off 5 bases at V and 5 bases at J, with 15 bases between the two ends. This CDR3 region has 15 residues. The germline gives CDR1 SGHTA, CDR2 FQGTGA. CDR3: CASSPKWGFTGELFF. CDR3 nucleotide sequence: TGTGCCAGCAGCCCAAAATGGGGGTTTACCGGGGAGCTGTTTTTT.

This chain uses TRBV9 with TRBJ2-7; 10 bases are a match to TRBD1. After removal of 3 bases from V and 6 bases from J, the junction contained 9 bases not matched to a gene. The CDR3 consists of 15 residues. Looked up from germline, CDR1 is SGDLS and CDR2 is YYNGEE. The CDR3: CASSATPGQGREQYF. In DNA, the CDR3 is TGTGCCAGCAGCGCTACTCCGGGACAGGGGCGCGAGCAGTACTTC.

This chain links TRBV27 with TRBJ2-3, with TRBD2 identical over 12 bases. Germline trimming cut 5 bases from V and 4 bases from J; bases unmatched to any gene: 7. The germline V gene encodes CDR1 MNHEY and CDR2 SMNVEV (reference sequence). This CDR3 region has 16 residues. In DNA, the CDR3 is TGTGCCAGCAGTCGTCGACTAGCGGGGGACCCAGATACGCAGTATTTT. It encodes CASSRRLAGDPDTQYF.

With respect to this clone: An end of the junction differs from the germline gene, which may be a read error. This chain links TRBV5-4 with TRBJ2-5; D call uncertain. There are 13 residues in the CDR3. Germline lookup yields CDR1 SGHNT and CDR2 YYREEE (reference sequence). Here the CDR3 DNA reads TGTGCCAGCAGCTTGCCAGCTCAAGGGACCCAGTACTTC. It codes for CASSLPAQGTQYF.

The rearrangement joins TRBV9 to TRBJ2-2, with a possible D match to TRBD1 (6 bases). Germline CDR1 and CDR2: SGDLS and YYNGEE. Trimming cost V 0 bases and J 2 bases, with 8 bases left between them. This CDR3 has 15 residues. The CDR3 sequence: CASSVADRNTGELFF. The DNA of the CDR3 is TGTGCCAGCAGCGTAGCGGACAGAAACACCGGGGAGCTGTTTTTT. Supplemented by reference TRBV9 and TRBJ2-2, the full variable domain reads DSGVTQTPKHLITATGQRVTLRCSPRSGDLSVYWYQQSLDQGLQFLIQYYNGEERAKGNILERFSAQQFPDLHSELNLSSLELGDSALYFCASSVADRNTGELFFGEGSRLTVL.

The chain combines TRBV7-9 with TRBJ2-5; D possibly corresponds to TRBD2 (7 bases). The CDR3 covers 18 residues. Germline V gene data show CDR1 as SEHNR and CDR2 as FQNEAQ (reference sequence). V lost 4 bases, J lost 4 bases, and 25 bases lay in between. CDR3 DNA: TGTGCCAGCAGCTCCGACCGGAAGGGGGGGCCAAGGCGAGAGACCCAGTACTTC. Encoded protein: CASSSDRKGGPRRETQYF.

The chain links TRBV9 to TRBJ2-7; possible D gene TRBD2, 6 bases. This CDR3 has 14 residues. Germline CDR1 reads SGDLS; CDR2 reads YYNGEE. V lost 6 bases and J 2 bases, leaving 15 bases between the germline ends. CDR3 nucleotide sequence: TGTGCCAGCAACCCTGCGGGGCAGACCTACGAGCAGTACTTC. The encoded protein is CASNPAGQTYEQYF.

This clone was picked up a small number of times. Sequence at one end of the junction differs from germline and may be a read error. The chain couples TRBV7-7 to TRBJ2-2; tentative D call: TRBD2 (6 bases). This CDR3 is 15 amino acids long. Germline CDR1 SSHAT, CDR2 FNYEAQ (reference sequence). CDR3 region: CASSSGGIGVGELFF. The CDR3 region has the DNA TGTGCTAGCAGCTCTGGAGGGATCGGGGTCGGGGAGCTGTTTTTT. Combining the CDR3 with reference TRBV7-7 and TRBJ2-2 gives the whole variable domain GAGVSQSPRYKVTKRGQDVTLRCDPISSHATLYWYQQALGQGPEFLTYFNYEAQPDKSGLPSDRFSAERPEGSISTLTIQRTEQRDSAMYRCASSSGGIGVGELFFGEGSRLTVL.

The chain combines TRBV6-5 with TRBJ2-1, with 8 bases lining up with TRBD1. The CDR3 sequence is 15 residues long. With V trimmed by 6 bases and J by 1 base, 5 bases remained unmatched. The germline V gene has CDR1 MNHEY and CDR2 SVGAGI. CDR3 amino acids: CASSRQGLSYNEQFF. The CDR3 region has the DNA TGTGCCAGCAGCCGACAGGGGCTGTCCTACAATGAGCAGTTCTTC.

V usage is TRBV6-2 or TRBV6-3 and J usage is TRBJ1-2; D is undetermined. V was cut by 5 bases and J by 4 bases, with 8 bases left in between. The CDR3 is made up of 12 amino acids. Germline lookup yields CDR1 MNHEY and CDR2 SVGEGT. The CDR3 DNA follows: TGTGCCAGCAGTGATGGGTTCTATGGCTACACCTTC. Residues: CASSDGFYGYTF.

This sequence joins TRBV7-9 and TRBJ2-4; no clear D gene. Between the trimmed V and J ends, which lost 0 bases and 0 bases, there was a span of 12 bases. The CDR3 spans 17 residues. Germline-derived CDR1 and CDR2 are SEHNR and FQNEAQ (reference sequence). The CDR3 sequence: CASSLATSFLAKNIQYF. CDR3 bases: TGTGCCAGCAGCTTAGCGACGTCCTTTCTAGCCAAAAACATTCAGTACTTC. Together with reference TRBV7-9 and TRBJ2-4, the CDR3 gives the full variable domain: DTGVSQNPRHKITKRGQNVTFRCDPISEHNRLYWYRQTLGQGPEFLTYFQNEAQLEKSRLLSDRFSAERPKGSFSTLEIQRTEQGDSAMYLCASSLATSFLAKNIQYFGAGTRLSVL.

V usage is TRBV2 and J usage is TRBJ1-4, with a tentative D call TRBD1 (5 bases). CDR1 and CDR2 (germline): SNHLY, FYNNEI. V was shortened by 0 bases and J by 0 bases, with 17 bases between the two germline ends. The CDR3 has 19 amino acids. The CDR3 bases are TGTGCCAGCAGTGAAGCGCGGACACTAGTACCGACAACTAATGAAAAACTGTTTTTT. Residues: CASSEARTLVPTTNEKLFF.

The chain recombines TRBV5-5 with TRBJ1-3; D uncertain. Deletions cut 0 bases from V and 0 bases from J, with 7 bases between. CDR1 is SGHKS and CDR2 is YYEKEE in the germline V gene (reference sequence). The CDR3 has 15 amino acids. The CDR3 loop reads CASSLDGSSGNTIYF. The CDR3, as DNA: TGTGCCAGCAGCTTGGACGGCTCCTCTGGAAACACCATATATTTT.

This chain joins TRBV7-2 and TRBJ1-6, with D tentatively TRBD1 (6 bases). Trimming took off 5 bases at V and 0 bases at J, with 14 bases between the two ends. The CDR3 consists of 17 residues. Germline V gene sequence: CDR1 SGHTA, CDR2 FQGNSA. CDR3 coding DNA: TGTGCCAGCAGCGCCCGACAGGCGAGCTCCTATAATTCACCCCTCCACTTT. It encodes CASSARQASSYNSPLHF.

J is TRBJ1-2 and V is TRBV29-1; D might be TRBD1 (6 bases). V lost 4 bases and J lost 0, with 9 bases in between. Looked up from germline, CDR1 is SQVTM and CDR2 is ANQGSEA. This CDR3 has 13 amino acids. The CDR3 DNA reads TGCAGCGTTGCTACAGGGACTAACTATGGCTACACCTTC. It is translated as CSVATGTNYGYTF.

J is TRBJ1-1 and V is TRBV6-5; D is ambiguous. The V end was cut by 7 bases, the J end by 4 bases, with 13 bases between. The CDR3 is made up of 13 amino acids. Germline CDR1 and CDR2: MNHEY and SVGAGI. The CDR3 protein is CASNRGRGTEAFF. As DNA, the CDR3 is TGTGCCAGCAACCGAGGACGAGGCACTGAAGCTTTCTTT.